Many counts were recorded for the clone carrying this T cell receptor (beta chain). Researchers amplified the TCR beta CDR3 regions from RNA transcripts. Using the HTBI primer set, a first-round RT-PCR was run on the TCR CDR3. TCRdb re-analysed the multiplex PCR reads in MiXCR, keeping a single row per CDR3 protein. The table lists approximately 370,000 distinct CDR3 sequences, 14% to 15% of them singletons. The data originate from a study of T cells in Graves' hyperthyroidism and ophthalmopathy. The authors took PBMCs from 10 ml fresh peripheral blood. Germline V gives CDR1 DFQATT, CDR2 SNEGSKA (reference sequence). The CDR3 length is 18 residues. Losses at the gene ends were 3 bases for V and 6 bases for J; bases not matched to a gene: 14.

The rearrangement joins TRBV20-1 to TRBJ2-1, with TRBD2 matching 13 bases. This sequence was found in a woman in her thirties with Graves' hyperthyroidism. Sequenced input: blood. CDR3 DNA: TGCAGTGCTAGGCTACTCACTAGCGGGAGGGGACTGGGCAATGAGCAGTTCTTC. Amino acid sequence: CSARLLTSGRGLGNEQFF.